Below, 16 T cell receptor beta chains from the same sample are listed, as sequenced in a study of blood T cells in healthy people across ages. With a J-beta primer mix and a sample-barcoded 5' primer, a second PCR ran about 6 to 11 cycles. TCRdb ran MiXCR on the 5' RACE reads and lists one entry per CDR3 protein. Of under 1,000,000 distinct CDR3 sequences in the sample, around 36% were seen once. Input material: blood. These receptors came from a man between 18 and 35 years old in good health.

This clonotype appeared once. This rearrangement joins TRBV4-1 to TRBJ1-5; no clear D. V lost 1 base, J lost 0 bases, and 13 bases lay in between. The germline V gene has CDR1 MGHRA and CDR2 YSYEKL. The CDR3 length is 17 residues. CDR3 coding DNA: TGCGCCAGCAGCCAAGGAGTACAGAGACATAGCAATCAGCCCCAGCATTTT. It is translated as CASSQGVQRHSNQPQHF.

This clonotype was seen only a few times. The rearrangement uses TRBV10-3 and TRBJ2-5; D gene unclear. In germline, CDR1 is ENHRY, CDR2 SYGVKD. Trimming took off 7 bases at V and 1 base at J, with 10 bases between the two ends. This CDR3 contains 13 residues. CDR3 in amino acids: CAIMGRPQETQYF. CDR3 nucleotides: TGTGCCATCATGGGCAGGCCCCAAGAGACCCAGTACTTC.

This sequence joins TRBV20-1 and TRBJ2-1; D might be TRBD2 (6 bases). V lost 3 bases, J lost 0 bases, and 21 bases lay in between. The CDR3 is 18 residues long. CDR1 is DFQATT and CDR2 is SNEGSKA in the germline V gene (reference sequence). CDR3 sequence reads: CSARPNYGSPSSYNEQFF. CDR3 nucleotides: TGCAGTGCTAGGCCCAACTACGGGAGTCCGAGCTCCTACAATGAGCAGTTCTTC.

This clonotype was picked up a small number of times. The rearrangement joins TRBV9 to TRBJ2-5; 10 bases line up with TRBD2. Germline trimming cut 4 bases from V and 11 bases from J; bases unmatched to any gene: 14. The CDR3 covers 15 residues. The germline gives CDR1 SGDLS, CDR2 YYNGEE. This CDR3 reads CASSQAGGGYNEQYF. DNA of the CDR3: TGTGCCAGCAGCCAAGCGGGGGGGGGCTACAATGAGCAGTACTTC. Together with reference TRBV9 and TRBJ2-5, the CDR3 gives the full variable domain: DSGVTQTPKHLITATGQRVTLRCSPRSGDLSVYWYQQSLDQGLQFLIQYYNGEERAKGNILERFSAQQFPDLHSELNLSSLELGDSALYFCASSQAGGGYNEQYFGPGTRLLVL.

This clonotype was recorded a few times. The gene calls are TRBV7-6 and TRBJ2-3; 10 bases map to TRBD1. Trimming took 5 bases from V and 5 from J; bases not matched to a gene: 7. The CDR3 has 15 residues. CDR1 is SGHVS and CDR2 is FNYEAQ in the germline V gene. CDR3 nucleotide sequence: TGTGCCAGCAGCCCGACAGGGGGCTGGGGAGATACGCAGTATTTT. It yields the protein CASSPTGGWGDTQYF.

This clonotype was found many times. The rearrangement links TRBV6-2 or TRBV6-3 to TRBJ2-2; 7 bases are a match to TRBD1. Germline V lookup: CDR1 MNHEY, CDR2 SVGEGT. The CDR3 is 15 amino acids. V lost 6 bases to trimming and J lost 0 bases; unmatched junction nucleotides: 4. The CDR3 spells CASSRDRANTGELFF. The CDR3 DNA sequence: TGTGCCAGCAGCAGAGACAGGGCGAACACCGGGGAGCTGTTTTTT.

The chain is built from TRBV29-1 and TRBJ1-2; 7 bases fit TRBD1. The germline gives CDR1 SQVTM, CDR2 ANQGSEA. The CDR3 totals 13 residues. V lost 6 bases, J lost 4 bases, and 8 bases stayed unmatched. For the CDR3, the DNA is TGCAGCGTGGCCGGGACAGCAGGCTATGGCTACACCTTC. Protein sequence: CSVAGTAGYGYTF.

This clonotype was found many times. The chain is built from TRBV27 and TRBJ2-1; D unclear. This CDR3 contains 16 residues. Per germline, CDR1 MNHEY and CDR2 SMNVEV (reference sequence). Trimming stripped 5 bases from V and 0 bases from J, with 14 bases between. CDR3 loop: CASSVDSTNSYNEQFF. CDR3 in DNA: TGTGCCAGCAGTGTAGACTCCACCAACTCCTACAATGAGCAGTTCTTC.

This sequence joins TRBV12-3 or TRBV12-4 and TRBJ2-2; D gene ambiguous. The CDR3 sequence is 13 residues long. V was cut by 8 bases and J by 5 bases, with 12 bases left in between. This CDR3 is CASGTAQTGELFF. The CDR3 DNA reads TGTGCCAGCGGCACAGCCCAGACCGGGGAGCTGTTTTTT.

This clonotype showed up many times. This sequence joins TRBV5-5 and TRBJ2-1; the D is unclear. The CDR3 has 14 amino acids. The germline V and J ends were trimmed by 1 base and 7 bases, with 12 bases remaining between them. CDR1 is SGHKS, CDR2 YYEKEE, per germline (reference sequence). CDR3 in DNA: TGTGCCAGCAGCTTGACCCCGGCTGAAAATGAGCAGTTCTTC. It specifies CASSLTPAENEQFF. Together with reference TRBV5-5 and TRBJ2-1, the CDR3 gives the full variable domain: DAGVTQSPTHLIKTRGQQVTLRCSPISGHKSVSWYQQVLGQGPQFIFQYYEKEERGRGNFPDRFSARQFPNYSSELNVNALLLGDSALYLCASSLTPAENEQFFGPGTRLTVL.

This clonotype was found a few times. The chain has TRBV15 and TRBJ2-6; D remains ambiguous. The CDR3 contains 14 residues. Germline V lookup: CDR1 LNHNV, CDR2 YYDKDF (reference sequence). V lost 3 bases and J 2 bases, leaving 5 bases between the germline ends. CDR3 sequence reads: CATSSGTGANVLTF. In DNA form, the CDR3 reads TGTGCCACCAGCAGCGGTACTGGGGCCAACGTCCTGACTTTC.

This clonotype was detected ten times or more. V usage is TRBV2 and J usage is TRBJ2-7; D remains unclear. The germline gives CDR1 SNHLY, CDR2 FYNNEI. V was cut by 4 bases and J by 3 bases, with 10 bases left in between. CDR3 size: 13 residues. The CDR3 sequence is CASSAPFDYEQYF. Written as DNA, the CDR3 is TGTGCCAGCAGTGCCCCCTTTGACTACGAGCAGTACTTC.

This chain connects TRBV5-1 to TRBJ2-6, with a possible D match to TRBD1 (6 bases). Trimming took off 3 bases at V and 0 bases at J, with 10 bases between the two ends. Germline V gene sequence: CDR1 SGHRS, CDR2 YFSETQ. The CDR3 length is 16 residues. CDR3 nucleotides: TGCGCCAGCAGCTCCGCAGGGGACTCTGGGGCCAACGTCCTGACTTTC. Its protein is CASSSAGDSGANVLTF. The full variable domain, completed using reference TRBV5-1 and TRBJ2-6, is KAGVTQTPRYLIKTRGQQVTLSCSPISGHRSVSWYQQTPGQGLQFLFEYFSETQRNKGNFPGRFSGRQFSNSRSEMNVSTLELGDSALYLCASSSAGDSGANVLTFGAGSRLTVL.

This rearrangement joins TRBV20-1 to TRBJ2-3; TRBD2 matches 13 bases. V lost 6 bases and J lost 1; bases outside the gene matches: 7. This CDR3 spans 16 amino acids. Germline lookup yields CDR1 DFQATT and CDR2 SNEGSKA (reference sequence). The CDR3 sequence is CSAETGTSGGTDTQYF. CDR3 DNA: TGCAGTGCAGAGACCGGGACTAGCGGGGGCACAGATACGCAGTATTTT.

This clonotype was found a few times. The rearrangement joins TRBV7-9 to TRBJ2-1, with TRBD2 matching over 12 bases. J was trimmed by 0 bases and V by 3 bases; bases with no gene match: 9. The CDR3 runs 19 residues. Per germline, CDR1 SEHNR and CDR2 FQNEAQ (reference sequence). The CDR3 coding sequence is TGTGCCAGCAGCTTTGGACTAGCGGGGTTTCTTAGCTCCTACAATGAGCAGTTCTTC. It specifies CASSFGLAGFLSSYNEQFF.

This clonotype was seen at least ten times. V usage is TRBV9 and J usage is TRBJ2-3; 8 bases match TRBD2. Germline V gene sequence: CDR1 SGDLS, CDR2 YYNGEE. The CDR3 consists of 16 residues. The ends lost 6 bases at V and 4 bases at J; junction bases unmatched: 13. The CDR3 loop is CASTQTGTSLADTQYF. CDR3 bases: TGTGCCAGCACCCAGACCGGGACTAGTTTGGCAGATACGCAGTATTTT.